This TCR beta chain was captured by sequencing in a study of breast tumors, draining lymph nodes, adjacent tissues (dated by TCRdb to between 2015 and 2016). In the study overall: In breast cancer patients, the study compared the TCR beta repertoires of tumor, adjacent nontumor tissue and axillary lymph nodes. In human breast cancer, the study set out to evaluate how tumor, surrounding tissue and draining lymph node repertoires relate to one another and whether T cells may move between these sites. General conclusions and limits of the study: The data were considered consistent with most tumor T cells being derived from the lymph node and subsequently expanding within tumor tissue. The conclusion that tumor T cells originate in lymph nodes was presented as consistent with a hypothesis rather than as directly demonstrated. Tumor and nontumor tissue repertoires were found to be significantly more similar in luminal-like than in basal-like breast cancer. Tumor T-cell repertoires showed less diversity than lymph node repertoires and more diversity than nontumor tissue repertoires, and tumor T-cell repertoires showed preferential V and J gene usage.

Sequencer: Illumina HiSeq 2000. Multiplex PCR amplification was used to build the TCR beta chain libraries. High-throughput sequencing was used to analyze the amplified TCR beta chain products. The public sequencing data were trimmed at Q25 with fastp and processed into clonotypes with MiXCR by TCRdb, which kept only in-frame beta chains. Rows matching on CDR3 protein sequence are summarized as one entry with the most common DNA and genes. This sample gives under 25,000 distinct CDR3 sequences in total; under 75% of them show up just once. 13% to 15% of the sample lies in the top ten. From the cysteine through the phenylalanine, the CDR3 covers 14 amino acids. Only CDR3 DNA is held: 42 bases, read in frame from base 1. Trimming removed 7 bases from V and 5 bases from J, leaving 17 bases between the germline ends. From the germline V gene, CDR1 is SQVTM and CDR2 is ANQGSEA. This clonotype was counted a single time. The antigen this receptor binds is unknown. No qualities accompany the bases; no much larger clone lies one base away. Just one read gives weak support.

This TCR was sampled from a female donor with breast cancer. Some clones in this sample may be carry-over from other donors' samples. Sequenced material: breast tumor tissue. Rearrangement joined TRBV29-1 to TRBJ2-2; the D region possibly corresponds to TRBD1 (5 bases align). The CDR3: CSACVKGWTGELFF. The nucleotide sequence reads as follows: TGCAGCGCTTGTGTGAAGGGGTGGACCGGGGAGCTGTTTTTT.